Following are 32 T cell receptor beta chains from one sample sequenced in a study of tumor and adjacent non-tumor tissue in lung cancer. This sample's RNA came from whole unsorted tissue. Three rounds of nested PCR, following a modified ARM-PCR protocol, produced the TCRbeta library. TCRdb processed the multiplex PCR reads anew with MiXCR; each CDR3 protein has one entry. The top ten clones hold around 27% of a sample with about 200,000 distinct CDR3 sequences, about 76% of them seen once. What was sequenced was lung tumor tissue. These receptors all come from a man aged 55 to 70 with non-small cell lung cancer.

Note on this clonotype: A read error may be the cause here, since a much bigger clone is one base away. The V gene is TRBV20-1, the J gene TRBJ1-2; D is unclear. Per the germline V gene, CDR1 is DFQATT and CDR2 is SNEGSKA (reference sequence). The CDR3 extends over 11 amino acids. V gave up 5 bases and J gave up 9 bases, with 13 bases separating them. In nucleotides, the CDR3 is TGCAGTGCTGACCCCCCTGGGTGCTACACCTTC. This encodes CSADPPGCYTF.

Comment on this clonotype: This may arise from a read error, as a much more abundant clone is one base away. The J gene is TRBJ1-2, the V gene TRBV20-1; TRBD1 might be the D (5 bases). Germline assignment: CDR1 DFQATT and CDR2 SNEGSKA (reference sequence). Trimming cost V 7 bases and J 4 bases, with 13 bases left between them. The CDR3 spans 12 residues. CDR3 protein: CSVTRQSYGYTF. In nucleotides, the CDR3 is TGCAGTGTTACTAGACAGAGCTATGGCTACACCTTC.

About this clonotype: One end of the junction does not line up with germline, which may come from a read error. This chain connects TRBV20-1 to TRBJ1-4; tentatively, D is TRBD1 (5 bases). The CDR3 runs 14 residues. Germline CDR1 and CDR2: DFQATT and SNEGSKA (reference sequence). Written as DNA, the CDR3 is TGCAGTGCTAGAGATCCAGGGAGGGATGAAGAACTGTTATTT. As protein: CSARDPGRDEELLF.

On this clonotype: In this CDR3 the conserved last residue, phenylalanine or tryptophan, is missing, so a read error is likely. CDR3 in amino acids: CASSFDRNTEAFL. The CDR3 DNA reads as TGTGCCAGCAGCTTTGACAGGAACACTGAAGCTTTCCTT. The chain carries TRBV11-2 and TRBJ1-1, with D possibly TRBD1 on 5 matching bases. Germline CDR1 and CDR2: SGHAT and FQNNGV. The ends were cut back, 3 bases at V and 1 base at J, with 6 bases in the middle. This CDR3 contains 13 residues.

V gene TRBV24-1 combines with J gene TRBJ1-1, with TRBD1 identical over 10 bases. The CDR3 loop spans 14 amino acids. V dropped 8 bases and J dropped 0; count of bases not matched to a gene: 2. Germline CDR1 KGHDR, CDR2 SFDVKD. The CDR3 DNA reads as TGTGCCACCAAGGACAGGGGGGTGAACACTGAAGCTTTCTTT. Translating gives CATKDRGVNTEAFF.

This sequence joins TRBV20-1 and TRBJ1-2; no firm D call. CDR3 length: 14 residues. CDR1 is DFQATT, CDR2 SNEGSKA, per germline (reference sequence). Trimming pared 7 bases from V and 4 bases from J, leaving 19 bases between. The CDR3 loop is CSVTPTRKTYGYTF. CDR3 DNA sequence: TGCAGTGTTACTCCCACTCGTAAGACCTATGGCTACACCTTC.

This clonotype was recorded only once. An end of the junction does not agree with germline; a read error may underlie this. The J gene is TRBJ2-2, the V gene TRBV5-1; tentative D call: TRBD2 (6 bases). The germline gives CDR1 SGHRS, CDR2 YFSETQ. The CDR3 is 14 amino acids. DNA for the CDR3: TGCGCCAGCAGCTCCTGGGCCAGTGGAGGGAAGCTCTTTTTT. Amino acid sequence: CASSSWASGGKLFF.

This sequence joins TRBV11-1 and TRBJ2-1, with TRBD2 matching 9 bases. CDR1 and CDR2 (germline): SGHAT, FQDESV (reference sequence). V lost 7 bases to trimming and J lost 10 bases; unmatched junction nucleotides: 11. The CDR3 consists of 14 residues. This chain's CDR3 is CASISGGGANEQFF. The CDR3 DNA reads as TGTGCCAGCATCTCTGGCGGGGGGGCCAACGAGCAGTTCTTC.

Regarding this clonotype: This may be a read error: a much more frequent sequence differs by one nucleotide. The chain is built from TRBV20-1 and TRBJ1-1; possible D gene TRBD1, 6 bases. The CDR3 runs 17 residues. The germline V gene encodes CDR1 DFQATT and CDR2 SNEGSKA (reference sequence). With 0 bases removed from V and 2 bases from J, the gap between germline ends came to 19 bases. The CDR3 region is CSARDRGRGAPNTEAFF. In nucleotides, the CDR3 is TGCAGTGCTAGAGATCGAGGAAGGGGGGCACCTAACACTGAAGCTTTCTTT.

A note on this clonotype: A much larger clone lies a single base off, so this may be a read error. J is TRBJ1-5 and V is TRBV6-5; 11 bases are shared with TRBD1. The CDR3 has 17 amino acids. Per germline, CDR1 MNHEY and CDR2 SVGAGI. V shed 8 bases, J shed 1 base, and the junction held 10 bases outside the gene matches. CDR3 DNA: TGTGCCAGCGGGGGAGGACAGGGGGCAACGAGCAATCAGCCCCAGCATTTT. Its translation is CASGGGQGATSNQPQHF.

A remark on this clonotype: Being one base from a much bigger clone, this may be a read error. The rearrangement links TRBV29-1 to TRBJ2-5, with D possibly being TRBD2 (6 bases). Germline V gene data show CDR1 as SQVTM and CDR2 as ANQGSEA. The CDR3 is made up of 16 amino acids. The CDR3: CSIEDRSGGYQETQYF. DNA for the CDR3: TGCAGCATTGAGGATCGTAGCGGAGGGTACCAAGAGACCCAGTACTTC.

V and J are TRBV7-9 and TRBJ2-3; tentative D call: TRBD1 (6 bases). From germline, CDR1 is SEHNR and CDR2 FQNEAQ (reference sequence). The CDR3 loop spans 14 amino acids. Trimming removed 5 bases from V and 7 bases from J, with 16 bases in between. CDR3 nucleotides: TGTGCCAGCAGCCCCAGGGGAGTAACAAATACGCAGTATTTT. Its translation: CASSPRGVTNTQYF.

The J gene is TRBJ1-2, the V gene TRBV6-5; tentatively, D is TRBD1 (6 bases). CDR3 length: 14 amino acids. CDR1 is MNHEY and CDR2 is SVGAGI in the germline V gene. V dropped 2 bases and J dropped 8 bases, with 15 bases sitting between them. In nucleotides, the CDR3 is TGTGCCAGCAGTTACATACAGGGAGCATTCGGCTACACCTTC. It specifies CASSYIQGAFGYTF.

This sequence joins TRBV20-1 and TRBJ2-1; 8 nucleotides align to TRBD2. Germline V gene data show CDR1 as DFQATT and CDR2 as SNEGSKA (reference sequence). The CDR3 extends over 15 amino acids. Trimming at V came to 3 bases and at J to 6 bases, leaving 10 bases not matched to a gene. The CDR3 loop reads CSASNRGGTSNEQFF. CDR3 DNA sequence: TGCAGTGCTAGTAATCGCGGGGGGACCTCCAATGAGCAGTTCTTC.

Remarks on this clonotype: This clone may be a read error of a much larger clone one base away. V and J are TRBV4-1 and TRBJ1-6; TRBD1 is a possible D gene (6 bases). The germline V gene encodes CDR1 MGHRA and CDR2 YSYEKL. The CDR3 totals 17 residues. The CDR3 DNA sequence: TGCGCCGGCAGCCAGGCCGCCTTCGGGGGGCGGAATTCACCCCTCCACTTT. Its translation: CAGSQAAFGGRNSPLHF.

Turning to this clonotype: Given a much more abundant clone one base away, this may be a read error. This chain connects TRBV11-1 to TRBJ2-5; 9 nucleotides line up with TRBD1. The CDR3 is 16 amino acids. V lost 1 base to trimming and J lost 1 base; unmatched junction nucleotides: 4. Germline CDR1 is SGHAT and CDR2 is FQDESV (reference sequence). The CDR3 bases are TGTGCCAGCAGCTTAGGCTGGACAGGGGTCCAAGAGACCCAGTACTTC. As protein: CASSLGWTGVQETQYF.

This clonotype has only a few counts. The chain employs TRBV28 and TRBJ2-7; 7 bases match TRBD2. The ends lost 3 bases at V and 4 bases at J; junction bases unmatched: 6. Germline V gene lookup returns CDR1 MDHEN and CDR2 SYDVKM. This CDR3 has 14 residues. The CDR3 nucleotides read TGTGCCAGCAGTTTCCGGGACTACACTTACGAGCAGTACTTC. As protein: CASSFRDYTYEQYF.

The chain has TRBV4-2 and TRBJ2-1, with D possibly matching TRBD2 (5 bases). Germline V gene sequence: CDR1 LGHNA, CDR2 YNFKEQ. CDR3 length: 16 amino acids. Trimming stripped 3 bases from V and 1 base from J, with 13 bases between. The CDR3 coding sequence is TGTGCCAGCAGCCAGGATCAAGCGGTTTCCTACAATGAGCAGTTCTTC. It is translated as CASSQDQAVSYNEQFF.

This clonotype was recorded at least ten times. The CDR3 reads CASSYSSSGSETQYF. The CDR3 bases are TGTGCCAGCAGTTACTCGAGTTCAGGCTCGGAGACCCAGTACTTC. J is TRBJ2-5 and V is TRBV6-2 or TRBV6-3; the D is unclear. The V gene lost 0 bases and the J gene lost 5 bases, with 13 bases spanning the gap. The CDR3 runs to 15 residues. The germline CDR1 and CDR2 sequences are MNHEY and SVGEGT.

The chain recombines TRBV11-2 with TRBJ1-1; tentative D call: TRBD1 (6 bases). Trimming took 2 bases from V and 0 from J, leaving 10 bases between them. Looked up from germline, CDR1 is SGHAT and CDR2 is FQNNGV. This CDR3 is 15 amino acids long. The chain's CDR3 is CASSLSGAMNTEAFF. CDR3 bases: TGTGCCAGCAGCTTATCAGGGGCGATGAACACTGAAGCTTTCTTT.

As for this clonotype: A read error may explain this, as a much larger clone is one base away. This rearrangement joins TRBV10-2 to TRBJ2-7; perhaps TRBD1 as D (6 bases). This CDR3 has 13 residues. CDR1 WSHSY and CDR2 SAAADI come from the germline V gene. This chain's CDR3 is CASSGQVGYEQNF. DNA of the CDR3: TGCGCCAGCAGTGGACAGGTTGGCTACGAGCAGAACTTC.

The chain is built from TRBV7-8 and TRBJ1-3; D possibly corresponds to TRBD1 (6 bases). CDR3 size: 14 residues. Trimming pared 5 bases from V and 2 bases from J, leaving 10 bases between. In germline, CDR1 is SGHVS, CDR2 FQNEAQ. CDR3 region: CASSVQGTGNTIYF. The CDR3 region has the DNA TGTGCCAGCAGCGTACAGGGCACTGGAAACACCATATATTTT.

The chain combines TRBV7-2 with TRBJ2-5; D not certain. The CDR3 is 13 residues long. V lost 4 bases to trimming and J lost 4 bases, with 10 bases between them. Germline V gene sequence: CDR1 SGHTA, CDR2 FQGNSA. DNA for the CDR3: TGTGCCAGCAGCTCCCAACTACGAGAGACCCAGTACTTC. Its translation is CASSSQLRETQYF.

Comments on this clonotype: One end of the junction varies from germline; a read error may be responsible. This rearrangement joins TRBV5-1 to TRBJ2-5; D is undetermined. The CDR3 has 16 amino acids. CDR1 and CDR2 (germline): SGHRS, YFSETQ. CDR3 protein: CASSLEVRTGQETQYF. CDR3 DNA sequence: TGCGCCAGCAGCTTGGAGGTCAGGACGGGTCAAGAGACCCAGTACTTT.

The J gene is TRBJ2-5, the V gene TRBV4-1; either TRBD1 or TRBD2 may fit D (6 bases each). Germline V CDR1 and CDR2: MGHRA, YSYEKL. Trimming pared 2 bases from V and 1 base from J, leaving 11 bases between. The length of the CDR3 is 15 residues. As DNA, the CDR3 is TGCGCCAGCAGCCAACTCTGGGGGGCCCAAGAGACCCAGTACTTC. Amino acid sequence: CASSQLWGAQETQYF.

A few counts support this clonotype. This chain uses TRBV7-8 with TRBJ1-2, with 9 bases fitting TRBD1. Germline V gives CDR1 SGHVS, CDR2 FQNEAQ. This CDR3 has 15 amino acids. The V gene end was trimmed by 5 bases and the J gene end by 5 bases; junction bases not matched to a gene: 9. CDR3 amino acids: CASSRDGTGRYGYTF. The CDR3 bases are TGTGCCAGCAGCAGAGACGGGACAGGGAGATATGGCTACACCTTC. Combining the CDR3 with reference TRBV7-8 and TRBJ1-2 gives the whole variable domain GAGVSQSPRYKVAKRGQDVALRCDPISGHVSLFWYQQALGQGPEFLTYFQNEAQLDKSGLPSDRFFAERPEGSVSTLKIQRTQQEDSAVYLCASSRDGTGRYGYTFGSGTRLTVV.

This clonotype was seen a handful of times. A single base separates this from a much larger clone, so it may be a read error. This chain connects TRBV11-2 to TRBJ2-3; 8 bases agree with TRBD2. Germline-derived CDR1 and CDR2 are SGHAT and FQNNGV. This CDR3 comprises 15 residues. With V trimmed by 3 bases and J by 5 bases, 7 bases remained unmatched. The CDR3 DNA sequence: TGTGCCAGCAGCTTGGGGACTAGATCGCAAGATACGCAGTATTTT. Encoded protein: CASSLGTRSQDTQYF.

CDR3 region: CSANPRDRAADTQYF. In nucleotides, the CDR3 is TGCAGTGCTAACCCCCGGGACAGGGCGGCAGATACGCAGTATTTT. The rearrangement joins TRBV20-1 to TRBJ2-3; 9 nucleotides line up with TRBD1. Germline V CDR1 and CDR2: DFQATT, SNEGSKA (reference sequence). The CDR3 sequence is 15 residues long. The junction had 9 bases not matched to a gene; V was cut back by 4 bases and J by 4 bases.

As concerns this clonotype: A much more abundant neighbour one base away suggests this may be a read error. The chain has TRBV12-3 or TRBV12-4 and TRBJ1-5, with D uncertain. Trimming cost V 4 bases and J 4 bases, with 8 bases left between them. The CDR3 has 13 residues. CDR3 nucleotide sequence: TGTGCCAGCAGTTGGAGTAAGAATCAGCCCCAGCATTTT. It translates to CASSWSKNQPQHF.

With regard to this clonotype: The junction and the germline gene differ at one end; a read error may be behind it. DNA for the CDR3: TGTGCCAGCAGTCCCCGACAGTTAGAGCCCCAGCTTTTT. Translated, it gives CASSPRQLEPQLF. V is TRBV12-3 or TRBV12-4 and J is TRBJ1-5; D is perhaps TRBD1 (5 bases). The CDR3 runs to 13 residues.

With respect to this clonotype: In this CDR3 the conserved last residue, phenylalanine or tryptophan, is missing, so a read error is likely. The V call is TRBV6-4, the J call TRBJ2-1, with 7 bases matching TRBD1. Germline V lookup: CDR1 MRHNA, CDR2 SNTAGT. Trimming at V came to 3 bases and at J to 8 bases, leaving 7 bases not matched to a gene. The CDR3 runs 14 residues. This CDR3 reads CASSEETGTHEQFL. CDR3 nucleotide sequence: TGTGCCAGCAGTGAGGAGACAGGGACGCATGAGCAGTTCTTA.

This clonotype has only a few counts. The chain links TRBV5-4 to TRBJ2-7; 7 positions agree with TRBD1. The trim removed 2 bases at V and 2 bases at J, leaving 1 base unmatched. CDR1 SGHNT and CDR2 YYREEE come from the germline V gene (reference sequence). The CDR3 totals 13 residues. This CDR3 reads CASSFGQAYEQYF. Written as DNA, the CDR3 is TGTGCCAGCAGCTTCGGACAGGCCTACGAGCAGTACTTC. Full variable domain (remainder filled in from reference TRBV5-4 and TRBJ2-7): ETGVTQSPTHLIKTRGQQVTLRCSSQSGHNTVSWYQQALGQGPQFIFQYYREEENGRGNFPPRFSGLQFPNYSSELNVNALELDDSALYLCASSFGQAYEQYFGPGTRLTVT.